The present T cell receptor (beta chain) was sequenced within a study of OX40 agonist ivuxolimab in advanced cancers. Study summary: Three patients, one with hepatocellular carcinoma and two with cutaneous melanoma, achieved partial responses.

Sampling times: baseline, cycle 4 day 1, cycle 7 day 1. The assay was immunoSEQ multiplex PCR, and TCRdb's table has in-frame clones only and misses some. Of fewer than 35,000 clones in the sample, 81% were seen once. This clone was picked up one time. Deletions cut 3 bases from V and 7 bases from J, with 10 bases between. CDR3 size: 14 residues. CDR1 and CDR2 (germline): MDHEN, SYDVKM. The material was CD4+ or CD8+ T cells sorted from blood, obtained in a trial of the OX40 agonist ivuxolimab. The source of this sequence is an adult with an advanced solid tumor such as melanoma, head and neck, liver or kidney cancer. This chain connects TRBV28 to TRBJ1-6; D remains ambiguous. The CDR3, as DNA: TGTGCCAGCAGTTTTGTCCAGCCGAATTCACCCCTCCACTTT. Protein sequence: CASSFVQPNSPLHF.